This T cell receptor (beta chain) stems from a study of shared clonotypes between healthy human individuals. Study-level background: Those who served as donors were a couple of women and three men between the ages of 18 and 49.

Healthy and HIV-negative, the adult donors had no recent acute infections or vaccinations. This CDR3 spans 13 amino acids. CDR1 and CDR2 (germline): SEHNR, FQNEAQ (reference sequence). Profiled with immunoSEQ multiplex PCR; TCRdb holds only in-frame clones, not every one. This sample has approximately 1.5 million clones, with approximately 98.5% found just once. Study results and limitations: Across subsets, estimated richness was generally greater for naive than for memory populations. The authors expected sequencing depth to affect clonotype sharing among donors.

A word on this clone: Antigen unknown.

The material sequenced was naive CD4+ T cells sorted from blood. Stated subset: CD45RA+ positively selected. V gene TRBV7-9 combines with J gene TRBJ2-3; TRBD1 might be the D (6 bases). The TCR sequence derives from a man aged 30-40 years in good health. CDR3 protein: CASASQGYDTQYF. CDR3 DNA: TGTGCTTCCGCTAGCCAGGGGTACGATACGCAGTATTTT.